The rows below give T cell receptor beta chains drawn from one sample of a study of blood T cells in healthy people across ages. TCRdb analysed the 5' RACE reads with MiXCR anew, one entry per CDR3 protein. This sample has just over 800,000 distinct CDR3 sequences, with 62% found just once. The specimen was blood. These receptor sequences come from a man aged 25-45 years in good health. Both conserved end residues are part of each CDR3. A D gene is named only where the DNA matches it firmly. For some rows the clone size is stated as once, few or many, or as a class when expanded; others skip it.

j_call d_call v_call clone_size cdr3_nt cdr3_aa
TRBJ1-2 TRBD1 TRBV9 . TGTGCCAGCTGGGACAGGGATTGGGGAGGCTATGGCTACACCTTC CASWDRDWGGYGYTF
TRBJ2-1 . TRBV6-6 few TGTGCCAGCAGTCGACTAGGGGGGCGCAATGAGCAGTTCTTC CASSRLGGRNEQFF
TRBJ2-7 . TRBV6-6 . TGTGCCAGCAGTACGGACATGTTCTACGAGCAGTACTTC CASSTDMFYEQYF
TRBJ2-3 . TRBV6-5 . TGTGCCAGCAGTGCCCGGGACTCGCAGTATTTT CASSARDSQYF
TRBJ1-5 . TRBV5-1 . TGCGCCAGCAGCTGGGGGCCACAGGGTAGCAATCAGCCCCAGCATTTT CASSWGPQGSNQPQHF
TRBJ2-7 TRBD1 TRBV27 . TGTGCCAGCAGTTTAACAGGGGTGGGAGACGAGCAGTACTTC CASSLTGVGDEQYF
TRBJ2-5 . TRBV6-2/TRBV6-3 few TGTGCCAGCGCTGATTTTGAGACCCAGTACTTC CASADFETQYF
TRBJ1-5 . TRBV6-5 . TGTGCCAGCAGGCCTGGGACGAGAGATTTCAATCAGCCCCAGCATTTT CASRPGTRDFNQPQHF
TRBJ2-7 . TRBV10-3 . TGTGCCATCAGTGCAGTAGCAGAAAAGTCGACCTACGGGCAGTACTTC CAISAVAEKSTYGQYF
TRBJ2-1 TRBD2 TRBV9 . TGTGCCAGCAGCGTAGCTACGGGGGGTTACTACAATGAGCAGTTCTTC CASSVATGGYYNEQFF
TRBJ2-5 . TRBV14 . TGTGCCAGCAGCCGATCCCTCCAAGAGACCCAGTACTTC CASSRSLQETQYF
TRBJ2-5 . TRBV15 . TGTGCCACCAGCCGAGGGACGCCCTTAGAGACCCAGTACTTC CATSRGTPLETQYF
TRBJ2-7 . TRBV29-1 . TGCAGCGTTGAAGATGGGCAGGCCCCGGGCGAGCAGTACTTC CSVEDGQAPGEQYF
TRBJ1-4 . TRBV18 . TGTGCCAGCTCCCGCGGCGCAGGGGAAAAACTGTTTTTT CASSRGAGEKLFF
TRBJ2-4 . TRBV15 few TGTGCCACCAGGGACACCTCCGGGACGGAGAAAAACATTCAGTACTTC CATRDTSGTEKNIQYF
TRBJ2-2 . TRBV24-1 . TGTGCCACCAGAGGTTCCGGGGAGCTGTTTTTT CATRGSGELFF
TRBJ2-1 TRBD1 TRBV9 . TGTGCCAGCAGCGTCCTCGATGACAGGGCCGCCTACAATGAGCAGTTCTTC CASSVLDDRAAYNEQFF
TRBJ2-4 . TRBV4-2 . TGTGCCAGCAGCCTCGAAGTGGGTTCCAAAAACATTCAGTACTTC CASSLEVGSKNIQYF
TRBJ2-1 . TRBV28 . TGCGCCAGCAGTTTAAGTACCCAAAGGAGCGATGAGCAGTTCTTC CASSLSTQRSDEQFF
TRBJ2-7 TRBD1 TRBV4-2 . TGTGCCAGCAGCCAATGGGACAGGGACATGGGCGAGCAGTACTTC CASSQWDRDMGEQYF
TRBJ1-5 . TRBV10-3 . TGTGCCATCAGCGGGGGGAGTAACACAGGCAATCAGCCCCAGCATTTT CAISGGSNTGNQPQHF
TRBJ2-7 TRBD1 TRBV7-3 . TGTGCCAGCAGCCGAACAGGGGGAGCCGAGCAGTACTTC CASSRTGGAEQYF
TRBJ2-1 . TRBV12-3/TRBV12-4 . TGTGCCAGCAGTTTTTTGGTTGGGCTGGCTCGCAACACTGAGCAGTTCTTC CASSFLVGLARNTEQFF
TRBJ1-6 TRBD1 TRBV3-1 . TGTGCCAGCAGCCAGAGCGACAGGGATGGATCACCCCCCCACTTT CASSQSDRDGSPPHF
TRBJ1-5 . TRBV20-1 . TGCAGTGCTAGAGGCTCCGGGGCAGGCGATCAGCCCCAGCATTTT CSARGSGAGDQPQHF
TRBJ2-5 . TRBV29-1 . TGCAGCGTAGCCCACCACCCCCAAGAGACCCAGTACTTC CSVAHHPQETQYF
TRBJ2-1 . TRBV28 . TGTGCCAGCAGCCGGGAGAGGGCCAGGGAGAACTCCTACAATGAGCAGTTCTTC CASSRERARENSYNEQFF
TRBJ2-1 TRBD2 TRBV9 . TGTGCCAGCAGCGGAGGACTAGCGGAGGGTGGGCAGTTCTTC CASSGGLAEGGQFF
TRBJ2-7 . TRBV28 . TGTGCCAGCAGTTTCTATTCCTACGAGCAGTACTTC CASSFYSYEQYF
TRBJ1-2 TRBD1 TRBV20-1 . TGCAGTGCCGGTCGTCGAGGACAGGGAAGAAACTATGGCTACACCTTC CSAGRRGQGRNYGYTF